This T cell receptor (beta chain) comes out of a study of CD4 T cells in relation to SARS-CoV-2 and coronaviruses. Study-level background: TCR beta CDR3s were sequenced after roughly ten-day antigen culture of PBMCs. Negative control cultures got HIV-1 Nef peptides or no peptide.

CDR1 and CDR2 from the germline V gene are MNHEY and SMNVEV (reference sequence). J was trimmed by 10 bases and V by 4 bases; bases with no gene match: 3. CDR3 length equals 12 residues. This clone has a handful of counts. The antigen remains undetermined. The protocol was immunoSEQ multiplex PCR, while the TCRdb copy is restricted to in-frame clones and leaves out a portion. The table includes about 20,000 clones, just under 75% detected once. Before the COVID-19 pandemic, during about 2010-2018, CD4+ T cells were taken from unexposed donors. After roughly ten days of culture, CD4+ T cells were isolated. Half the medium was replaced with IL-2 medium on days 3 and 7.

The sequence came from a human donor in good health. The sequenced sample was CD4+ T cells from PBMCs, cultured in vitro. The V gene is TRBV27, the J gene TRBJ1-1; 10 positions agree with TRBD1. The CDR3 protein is CASSSRTGGAFF. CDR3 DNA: TGTGCCAGCAGTTCTAGGACAGGGGGAGCTTTCTTT.